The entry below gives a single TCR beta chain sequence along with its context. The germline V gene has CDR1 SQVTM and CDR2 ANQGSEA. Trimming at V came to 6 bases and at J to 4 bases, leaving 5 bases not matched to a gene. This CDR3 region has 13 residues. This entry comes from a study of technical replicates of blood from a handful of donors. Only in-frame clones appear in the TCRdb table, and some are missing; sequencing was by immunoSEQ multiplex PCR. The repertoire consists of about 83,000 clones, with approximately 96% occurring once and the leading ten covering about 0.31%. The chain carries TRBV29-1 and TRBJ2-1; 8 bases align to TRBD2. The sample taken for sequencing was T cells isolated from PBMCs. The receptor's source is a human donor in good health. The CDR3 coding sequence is TGCAGCGTCCCGGGACTAGGTTACAATGAGCAGTTCTTC. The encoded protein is CSVPGLGYNEQFF.